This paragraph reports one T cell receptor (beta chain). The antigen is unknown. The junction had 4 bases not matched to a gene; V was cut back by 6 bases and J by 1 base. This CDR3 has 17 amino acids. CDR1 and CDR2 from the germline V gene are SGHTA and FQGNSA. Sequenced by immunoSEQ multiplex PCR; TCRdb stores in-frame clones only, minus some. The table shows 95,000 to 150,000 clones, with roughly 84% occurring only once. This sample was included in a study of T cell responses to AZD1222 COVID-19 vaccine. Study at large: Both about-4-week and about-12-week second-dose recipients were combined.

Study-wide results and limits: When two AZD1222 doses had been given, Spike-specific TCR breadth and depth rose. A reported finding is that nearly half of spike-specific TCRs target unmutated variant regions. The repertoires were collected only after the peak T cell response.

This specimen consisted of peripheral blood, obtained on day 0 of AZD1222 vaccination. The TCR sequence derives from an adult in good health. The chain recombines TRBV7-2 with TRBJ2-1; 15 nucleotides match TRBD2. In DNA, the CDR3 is TGTGCCAGCAGACGGACTAGCGGGGGGGTTTCCTACAATGAGCAGTTCTTC. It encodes CASRRTSGGVSYNEQFF.